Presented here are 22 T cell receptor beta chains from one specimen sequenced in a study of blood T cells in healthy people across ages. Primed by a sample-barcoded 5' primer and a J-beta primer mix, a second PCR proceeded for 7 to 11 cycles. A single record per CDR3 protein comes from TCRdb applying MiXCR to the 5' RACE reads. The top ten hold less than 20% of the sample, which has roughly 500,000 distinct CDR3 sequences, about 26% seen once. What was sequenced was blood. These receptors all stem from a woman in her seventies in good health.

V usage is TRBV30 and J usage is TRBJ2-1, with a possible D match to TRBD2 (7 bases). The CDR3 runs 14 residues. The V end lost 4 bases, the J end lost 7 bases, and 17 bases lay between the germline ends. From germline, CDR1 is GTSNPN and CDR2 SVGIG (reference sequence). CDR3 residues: CAWTRGAGANEQFF. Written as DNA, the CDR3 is TGTGCCTGGACTCGGGGTGCGGGGGCTAATGAGCAGTTCTTC.

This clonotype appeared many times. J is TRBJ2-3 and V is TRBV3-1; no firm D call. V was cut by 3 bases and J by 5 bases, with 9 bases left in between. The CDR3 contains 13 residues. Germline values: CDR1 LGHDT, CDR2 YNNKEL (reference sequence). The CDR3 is CASSQNLGDTQYF. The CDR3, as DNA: TGTGCCAGCAGCCAGAATTTGGGAGATACGCAGTATTTT.

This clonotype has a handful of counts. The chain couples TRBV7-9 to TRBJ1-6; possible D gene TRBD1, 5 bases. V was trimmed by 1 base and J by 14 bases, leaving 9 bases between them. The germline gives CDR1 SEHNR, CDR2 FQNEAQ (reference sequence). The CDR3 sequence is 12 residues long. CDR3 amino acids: CASSLERGSLHF. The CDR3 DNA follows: TGTGCCAGCAGCTTAGAGAGGGGTTCCCTCCACTTT.

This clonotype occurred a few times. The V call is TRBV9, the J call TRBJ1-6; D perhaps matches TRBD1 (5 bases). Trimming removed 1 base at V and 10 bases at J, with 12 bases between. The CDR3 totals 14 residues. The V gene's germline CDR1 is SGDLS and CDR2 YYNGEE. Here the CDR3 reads CASSVKGKGSPLHF. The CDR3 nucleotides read TGTGCCAGCAGCGTAAAGGGGAAAGGATCACCCCTCCACTTT.

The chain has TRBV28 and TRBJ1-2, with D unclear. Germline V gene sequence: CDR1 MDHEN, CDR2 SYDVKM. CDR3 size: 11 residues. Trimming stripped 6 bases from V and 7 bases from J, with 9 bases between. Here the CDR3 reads CASRRTVGYTF. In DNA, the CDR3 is TGTGCCAGCAGACGAACGGTTGGCTACACCTTC.

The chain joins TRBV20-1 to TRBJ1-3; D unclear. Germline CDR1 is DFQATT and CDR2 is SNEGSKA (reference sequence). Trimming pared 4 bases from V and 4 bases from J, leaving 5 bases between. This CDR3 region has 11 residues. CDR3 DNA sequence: TGCAGTGCTACCGGAGGAAACACCATATATTTT. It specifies CSATGGNTIYF.

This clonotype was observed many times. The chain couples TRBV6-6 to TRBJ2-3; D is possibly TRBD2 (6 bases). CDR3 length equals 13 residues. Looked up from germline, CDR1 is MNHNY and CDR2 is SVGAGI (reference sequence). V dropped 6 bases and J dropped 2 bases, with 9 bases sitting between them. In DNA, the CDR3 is TGTGCCAGCAGGGGACTCATCACAGATACGCAGTATTTT. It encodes CASRGLITDTQYF.

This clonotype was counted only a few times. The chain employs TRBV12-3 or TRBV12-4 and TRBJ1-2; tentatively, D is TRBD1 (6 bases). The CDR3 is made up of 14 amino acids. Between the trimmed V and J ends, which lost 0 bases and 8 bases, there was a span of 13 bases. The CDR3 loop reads CASSLAQGRGGYTF. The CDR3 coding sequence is TGTGCCAGCAGTTTAGCGCAGGGGCGAGGGGGCTACACCTTC.

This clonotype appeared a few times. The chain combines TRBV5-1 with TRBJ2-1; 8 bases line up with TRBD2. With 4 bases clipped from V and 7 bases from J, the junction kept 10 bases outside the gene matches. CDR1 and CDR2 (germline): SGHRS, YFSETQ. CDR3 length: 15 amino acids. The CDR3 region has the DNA TGCGCCAGCAGCGCCGGGGGGGCCGGGGAAAATGAGCAGTTCTTC. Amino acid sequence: CASSAGGAGENEQFF.

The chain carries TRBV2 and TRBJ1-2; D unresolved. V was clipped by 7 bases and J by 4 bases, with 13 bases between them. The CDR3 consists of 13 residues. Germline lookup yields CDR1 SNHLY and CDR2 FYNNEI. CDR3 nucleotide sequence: TGTGCCAGCATACGCTCCGTGGTCTATGGCTACACCTTC. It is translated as CASIRSVVYGYTF.

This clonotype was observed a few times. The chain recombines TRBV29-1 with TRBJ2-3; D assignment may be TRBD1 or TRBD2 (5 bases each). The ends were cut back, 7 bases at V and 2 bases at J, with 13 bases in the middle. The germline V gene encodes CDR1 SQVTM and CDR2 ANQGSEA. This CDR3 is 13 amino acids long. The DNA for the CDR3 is TGCAGCGGAGCCGGGACCTCCACAGATACGCAGTATTTT. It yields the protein CSGAGTSTDTQYF.

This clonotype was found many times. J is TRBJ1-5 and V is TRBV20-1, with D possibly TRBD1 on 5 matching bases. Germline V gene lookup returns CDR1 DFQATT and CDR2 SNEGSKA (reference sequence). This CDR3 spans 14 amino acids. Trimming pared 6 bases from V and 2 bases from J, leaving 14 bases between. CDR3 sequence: CSAGQGGRNQPQHF. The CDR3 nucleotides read TGCAGTGCGGGGCAGGGAGGACGCAATCAGCCCCAGCATTTT.

The CDR3 region has the DNA TGTGCCAGCAGTGACAGGGGAAACACAGATACGCAGTATTTT. Amino acids: CASSDRGNTDTQYF. This chain connects TRBV6-4 to TRBJ2-3, with a possible D match to TRBD1 (5 bases). Trimming took off 2 bases at V and 2 bases at J, with 8 bases between the two ends. CDR1 and CDR2 (germline): MRHNA, SNTAGT. CDR3 size: 14 residues.

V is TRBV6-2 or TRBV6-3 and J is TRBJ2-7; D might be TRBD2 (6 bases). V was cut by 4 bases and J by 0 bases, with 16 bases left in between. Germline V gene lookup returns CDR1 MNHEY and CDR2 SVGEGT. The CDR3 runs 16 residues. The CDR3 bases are TGTGCCAGCAGTTCCCCGCTTTGGACTAACTCCTACGAGCAGTACTTC. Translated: CASSSPLWTNSYEQYF.

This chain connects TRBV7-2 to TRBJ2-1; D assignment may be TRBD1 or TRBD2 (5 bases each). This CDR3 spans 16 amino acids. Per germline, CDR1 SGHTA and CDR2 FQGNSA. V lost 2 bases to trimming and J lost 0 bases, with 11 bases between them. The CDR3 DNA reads TGTGCCAGCAGCTTATCCGGGGCGAGCTCCTACAATGAGCAGTTCTTC. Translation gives CASSLSGASSYNEQFF.

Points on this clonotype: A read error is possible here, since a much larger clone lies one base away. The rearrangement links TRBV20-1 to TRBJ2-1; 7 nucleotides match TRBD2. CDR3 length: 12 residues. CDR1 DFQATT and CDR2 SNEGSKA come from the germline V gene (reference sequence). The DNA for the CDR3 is TGCAATGCCCCCGGGGGGTACAATGAGCAGTTCTTC. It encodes CNAPGGYNEQFF.

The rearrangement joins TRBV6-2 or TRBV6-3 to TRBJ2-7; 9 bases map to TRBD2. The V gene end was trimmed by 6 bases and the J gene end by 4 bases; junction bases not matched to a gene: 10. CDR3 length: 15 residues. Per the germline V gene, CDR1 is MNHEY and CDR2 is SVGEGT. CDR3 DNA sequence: TGTGCCAGCAGGCAGGAGGGACTAGCAGTTTACGAGCAGTACTTC. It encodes CASRQEGLAVYEQYF.

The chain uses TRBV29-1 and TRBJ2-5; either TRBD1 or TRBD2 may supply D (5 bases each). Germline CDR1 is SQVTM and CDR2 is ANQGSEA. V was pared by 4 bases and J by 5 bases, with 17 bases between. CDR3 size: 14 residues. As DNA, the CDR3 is TGCAGCGTTGCGACAGAATCCCGAGGGGAGACCCAGTACTTC. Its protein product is CSVATESRGETQYF.

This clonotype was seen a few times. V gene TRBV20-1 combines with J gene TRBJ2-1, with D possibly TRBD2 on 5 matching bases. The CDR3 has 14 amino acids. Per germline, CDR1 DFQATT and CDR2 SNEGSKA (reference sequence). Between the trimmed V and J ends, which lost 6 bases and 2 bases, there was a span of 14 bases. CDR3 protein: CSALPSGPYNEQFF. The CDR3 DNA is TGCAGTGCCTTGCCCAGCGGTCCCTACAATGAGCAGTTCTTC.

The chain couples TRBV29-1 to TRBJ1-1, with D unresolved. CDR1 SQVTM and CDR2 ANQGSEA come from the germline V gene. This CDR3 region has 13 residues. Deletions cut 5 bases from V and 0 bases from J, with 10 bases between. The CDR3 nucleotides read TGCAGCGTTTATGTCATCATGAACACTGAAGCTTTCTTT. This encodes CSVYVIMNTEAFF.

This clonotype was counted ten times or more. CDR3 nucleotides: TGCAGTGCTAGCTTGCCAAAAGCGGGGGGAGAGACCCAGTACTTC. Protein: CSASLPKAGGETQYF. V is TRBV20-1 and J is TRBJ2-5, with 9 bases fitting TRBD2. This CDR3 spans 15 amino acids. The germline CDR1 and CDR2 sequences are DFQATT and SNEGSKA (reference sequence). V dropped 3 bases and J dropped 4; count of bases not matched to a gene: 9.

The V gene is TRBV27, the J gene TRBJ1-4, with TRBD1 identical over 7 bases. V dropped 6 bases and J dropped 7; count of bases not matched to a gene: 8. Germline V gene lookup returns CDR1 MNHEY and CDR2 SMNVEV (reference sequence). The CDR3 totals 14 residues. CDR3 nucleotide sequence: TGTGCCAGCAGCCGGGGACAGTTAGCTGAAAAACTGTTTTTT. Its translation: CASSRGQLAEKLFF.